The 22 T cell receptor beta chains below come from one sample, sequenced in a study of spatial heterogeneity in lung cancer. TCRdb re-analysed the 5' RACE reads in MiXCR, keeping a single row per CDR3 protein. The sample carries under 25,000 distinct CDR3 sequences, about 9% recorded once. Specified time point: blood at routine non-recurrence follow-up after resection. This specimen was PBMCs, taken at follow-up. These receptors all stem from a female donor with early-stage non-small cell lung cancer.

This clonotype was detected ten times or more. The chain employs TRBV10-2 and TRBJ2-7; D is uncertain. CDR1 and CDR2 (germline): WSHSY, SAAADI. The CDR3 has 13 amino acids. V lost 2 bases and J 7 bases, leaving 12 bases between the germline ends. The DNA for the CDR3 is TGCGCCAGCAGTGAGAGCTGGGTCTGGGAGCAGTACTTC. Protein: CASSESWVWEQYF.

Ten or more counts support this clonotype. DNA for the CDR3: TGTGCCAGCAGCCAAGACGGGAGCTCAGATACGCAGTATTTT. Its protein product is CASSQDGSSDTQYF. The chain joins TRBV4-2 to TRBJ2-3, with D perhaps matching TRBD2 (6 bases). Trimming removed 0 bases at V and 4 bases at J, with 8 bases between. The length of the CDR3 is 14 residues. Germline V gives CDR1 LGHNA, CDR2 YNFKEQ.

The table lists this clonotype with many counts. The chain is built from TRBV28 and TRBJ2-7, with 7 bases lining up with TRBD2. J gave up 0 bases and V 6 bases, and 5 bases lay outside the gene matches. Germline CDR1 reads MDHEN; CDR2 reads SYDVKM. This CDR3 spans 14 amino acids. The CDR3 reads CASSQAGDSYEQYF. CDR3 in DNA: TGTGCCAGCAGCCAGGCGGGAGACTCCTACGAGCAGTACTTC.

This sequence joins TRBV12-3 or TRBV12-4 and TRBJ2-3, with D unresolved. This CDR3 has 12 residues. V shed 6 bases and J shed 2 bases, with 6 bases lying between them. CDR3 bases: TGTGCCAGCAGCGAGAACACAGATACGCAGTATTTT. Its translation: CASSENTDTQYF.

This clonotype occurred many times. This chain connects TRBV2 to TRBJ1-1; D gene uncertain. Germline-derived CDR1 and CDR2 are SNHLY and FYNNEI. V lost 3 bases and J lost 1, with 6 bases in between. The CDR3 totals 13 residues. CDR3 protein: CASSDGWNTEAFF. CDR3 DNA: TGTGCCAGCAGTGATGGGTGGAACACTGAAGCTTTCTTT.

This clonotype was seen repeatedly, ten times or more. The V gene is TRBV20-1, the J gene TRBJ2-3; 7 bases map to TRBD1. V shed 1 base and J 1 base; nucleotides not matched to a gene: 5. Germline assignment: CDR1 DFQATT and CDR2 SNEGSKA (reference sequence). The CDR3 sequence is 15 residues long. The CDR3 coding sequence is TGCAGTGCTAGAGGAATCGGGACAGGCACAGATACGCAGTATTTT. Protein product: CSARGIGTGTDTQYF.

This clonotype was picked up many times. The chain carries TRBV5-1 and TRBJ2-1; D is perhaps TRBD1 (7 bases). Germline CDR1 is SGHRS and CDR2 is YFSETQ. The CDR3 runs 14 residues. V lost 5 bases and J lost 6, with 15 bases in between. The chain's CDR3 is CASREGQPPNEQFF. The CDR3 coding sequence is TGCGCCAGCAGGGAGGGACAGCCTCCCAATGAGCAGTTCTTC.

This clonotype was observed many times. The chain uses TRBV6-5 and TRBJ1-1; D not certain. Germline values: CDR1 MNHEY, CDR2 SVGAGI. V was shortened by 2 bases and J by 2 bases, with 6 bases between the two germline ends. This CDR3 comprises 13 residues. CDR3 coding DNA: TGTGCCAGCAGTTACGGGATAAACACTGAAGCTTTCTTT. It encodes CASSYGINTEAFF.

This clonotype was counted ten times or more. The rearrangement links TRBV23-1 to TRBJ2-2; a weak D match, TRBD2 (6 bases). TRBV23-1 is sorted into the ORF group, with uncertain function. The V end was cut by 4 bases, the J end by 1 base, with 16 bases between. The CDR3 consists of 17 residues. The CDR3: CASSRSPGRMNTGELFF. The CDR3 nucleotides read TGCGCCAGCAGTCGATCCCCGGGGAGGATGAACACCGGGGAGCTGTTTTTT.

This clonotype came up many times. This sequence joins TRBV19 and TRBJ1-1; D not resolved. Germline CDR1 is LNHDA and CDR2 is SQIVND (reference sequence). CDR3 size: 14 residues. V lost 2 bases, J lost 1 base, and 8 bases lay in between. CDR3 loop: CASSIIAANTEAFF. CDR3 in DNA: TGTGCCAGTAGTATAATAGCGGCGAACACTGAAGCTTTCTTT.

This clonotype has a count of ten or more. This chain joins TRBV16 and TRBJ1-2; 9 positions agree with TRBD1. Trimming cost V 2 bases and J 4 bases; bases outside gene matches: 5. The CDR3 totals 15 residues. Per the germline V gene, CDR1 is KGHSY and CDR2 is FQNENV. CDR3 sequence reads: CASSQQGQGTYGYTF. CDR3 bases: TGTGCCAGCAGCCAACAGGGACAGGGTACCTATGGCTACACCTTC.

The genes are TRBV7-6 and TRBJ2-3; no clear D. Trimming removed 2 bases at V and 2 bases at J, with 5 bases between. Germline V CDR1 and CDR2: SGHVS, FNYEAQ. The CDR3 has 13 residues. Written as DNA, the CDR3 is TGTGCCAGCAGCTTAATCCCCACAGATACGCAGTATTTT. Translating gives CASSLIPTDTQYF.

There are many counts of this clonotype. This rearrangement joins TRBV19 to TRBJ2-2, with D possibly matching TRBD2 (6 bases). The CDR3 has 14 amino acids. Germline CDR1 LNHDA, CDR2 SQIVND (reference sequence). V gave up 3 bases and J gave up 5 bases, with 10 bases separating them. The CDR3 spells CASSIDGGTGELFF. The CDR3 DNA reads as TGTGCCAGTAGTATCGACGGAGGGACCGGGGAGCTGTTTTTT. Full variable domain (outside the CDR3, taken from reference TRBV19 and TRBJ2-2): DGGITQSPKYLFRKEGQNVTLSCEQNLNHDAMYWYRQDPGQGLRLIYYSQIVNDFQKGDIAEGYSVSREKKESFPLTVTSAQKNPTAFYLCASSIDGGTGELFFGEGSRLTVL.

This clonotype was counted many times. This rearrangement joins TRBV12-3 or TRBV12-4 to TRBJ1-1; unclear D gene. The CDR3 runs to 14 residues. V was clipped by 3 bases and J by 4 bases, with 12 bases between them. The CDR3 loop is CASSLSQDGTEAFF. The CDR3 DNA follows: TGTGCCAGCAGTTTGAGCCAGGATGGCACTGAAGCTTTCTTT.

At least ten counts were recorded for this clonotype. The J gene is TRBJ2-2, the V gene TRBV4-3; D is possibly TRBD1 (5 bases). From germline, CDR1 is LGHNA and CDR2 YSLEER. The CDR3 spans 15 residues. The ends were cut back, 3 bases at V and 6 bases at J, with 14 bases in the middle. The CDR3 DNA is TGCGCCAGCAGCCACTCGCCAGGGTCTTCCGGGGAGCTGTTTTTT. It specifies CASSHSPGSSGELFF.

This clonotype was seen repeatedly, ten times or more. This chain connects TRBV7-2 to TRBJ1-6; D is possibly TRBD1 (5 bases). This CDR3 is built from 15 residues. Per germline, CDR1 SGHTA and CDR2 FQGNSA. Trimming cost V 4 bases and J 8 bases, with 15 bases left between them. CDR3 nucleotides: TGTGCCAGCAGCTCCTCGACAGCCGCCTATTCACCCCTCCACTTT. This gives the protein CASSSSTAAYSPLHF.

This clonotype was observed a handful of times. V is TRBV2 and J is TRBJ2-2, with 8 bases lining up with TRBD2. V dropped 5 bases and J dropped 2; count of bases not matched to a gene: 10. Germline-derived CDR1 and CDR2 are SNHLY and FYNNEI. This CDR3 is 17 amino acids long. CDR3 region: CASSHGRARKNTGELFF. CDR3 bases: TGTGCCAGCAGTCACGGGAGGGCGCGGAAAAACACCGGGGAGCTGTTTTTT.

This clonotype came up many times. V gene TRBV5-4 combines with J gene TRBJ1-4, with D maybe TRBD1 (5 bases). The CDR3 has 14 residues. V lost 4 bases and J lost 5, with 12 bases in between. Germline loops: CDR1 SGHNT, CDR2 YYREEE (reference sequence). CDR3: CASSIDSLNEKLFF. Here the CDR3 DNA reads TGTGCCAGCAGCATCGACAGTTTAAATGAAAAACTGTTTTTT.

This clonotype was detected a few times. In nucleotides, the CDR3 is TGCAGTGCTTCAGATTTGGGCTATGGCTACACCTTC. It codes for CSASDLGYGYTF. This chain joins TRBV20-1 and TRBJ1-2; no reliable D call. The CDR3 sequence is 12 residues long. CDR1 and CDR2 (germline): DFQATT, SNEGSKA (reference sequence). The V end lost 5 bases, the J end lost 4 bases, and 11 bases lay between the germline ends.

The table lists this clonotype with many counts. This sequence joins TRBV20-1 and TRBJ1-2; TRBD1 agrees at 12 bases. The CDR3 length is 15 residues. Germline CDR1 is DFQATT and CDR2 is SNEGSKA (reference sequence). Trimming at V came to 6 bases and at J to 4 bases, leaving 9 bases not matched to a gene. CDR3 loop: CSAHPGQGAFYGYTF. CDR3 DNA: TGCAGTGCCCACCCGGGACAGGGGGCATTCTATGGCTACACCTTC.

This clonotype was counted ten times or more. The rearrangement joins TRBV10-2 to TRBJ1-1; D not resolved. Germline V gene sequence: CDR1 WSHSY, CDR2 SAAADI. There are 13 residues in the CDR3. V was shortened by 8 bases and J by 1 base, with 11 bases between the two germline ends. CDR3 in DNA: TGCGCCAGCCATCGGTGGGAGAACACTGAAGCTTTCTTT. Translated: CASHRWENTEAFF.

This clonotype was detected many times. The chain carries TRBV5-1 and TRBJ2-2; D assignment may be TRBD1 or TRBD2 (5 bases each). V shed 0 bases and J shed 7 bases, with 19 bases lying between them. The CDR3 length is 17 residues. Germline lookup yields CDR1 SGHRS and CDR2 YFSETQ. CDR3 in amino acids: CASSLESRGRVGGELFF. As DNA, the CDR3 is TGCGCCAGCAGCTTGGAGTCGAGGGGAAGGGTTGGCGGGGAGCTGTTTTTT.